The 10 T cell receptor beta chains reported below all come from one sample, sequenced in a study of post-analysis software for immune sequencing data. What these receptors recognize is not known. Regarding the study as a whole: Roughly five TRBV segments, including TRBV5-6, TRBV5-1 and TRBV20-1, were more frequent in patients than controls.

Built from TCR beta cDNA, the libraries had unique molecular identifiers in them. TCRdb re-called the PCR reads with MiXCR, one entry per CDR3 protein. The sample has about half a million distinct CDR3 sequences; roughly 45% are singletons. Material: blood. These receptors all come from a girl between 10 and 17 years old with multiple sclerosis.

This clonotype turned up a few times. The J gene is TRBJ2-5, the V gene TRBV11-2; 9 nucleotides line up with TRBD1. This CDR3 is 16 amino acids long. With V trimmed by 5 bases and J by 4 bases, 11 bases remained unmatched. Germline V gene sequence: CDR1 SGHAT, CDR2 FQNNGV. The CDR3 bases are TGTGCCAGCAGCCCGAGCCCGGGACAGGGCTTAGAGACCCAGTACTTC. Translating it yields CASSPSPGQGLETQYF.

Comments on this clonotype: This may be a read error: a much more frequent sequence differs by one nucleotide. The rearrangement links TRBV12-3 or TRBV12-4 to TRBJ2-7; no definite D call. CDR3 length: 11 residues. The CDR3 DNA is TGTACCAGCAGTTTAGGTAACGAGCAGTACTTC. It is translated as CTSSLGNEQYF.

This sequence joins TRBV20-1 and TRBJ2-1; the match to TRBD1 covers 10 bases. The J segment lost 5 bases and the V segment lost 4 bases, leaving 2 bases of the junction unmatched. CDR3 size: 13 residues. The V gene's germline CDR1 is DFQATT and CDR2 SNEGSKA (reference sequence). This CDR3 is CSATGQGDNEQFF. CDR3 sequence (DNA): TGCAGTGCTACAGGACAGGGGGACAATGAGCAGTTCTTC.

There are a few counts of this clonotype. CDR3 in DNA: TGCGCCAGCAGCCAAGTCCCCGGGGGGGTCTACTTGTACTTC. It specifies CASSQVPGGVYLYF. The V gene is TRBV4-1, the J gene TRBJ2-7, with 8 positions matching TRBD2. This CDR3 contains 14 residues. Germline CDR1 is MGHRA and CDR2 is YSYEKL. J was trimmed by 12 bases and V by 1 base; bases with no gene match: 11.

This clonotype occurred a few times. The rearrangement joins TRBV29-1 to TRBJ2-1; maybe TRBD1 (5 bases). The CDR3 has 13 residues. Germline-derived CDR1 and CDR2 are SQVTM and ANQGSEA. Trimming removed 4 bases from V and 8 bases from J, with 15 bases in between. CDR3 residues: CSVGSGMGYEQFF. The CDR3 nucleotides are TGCAGCGTTGGATCAGGGATGGGGTATGAGCAGTTCTTC.

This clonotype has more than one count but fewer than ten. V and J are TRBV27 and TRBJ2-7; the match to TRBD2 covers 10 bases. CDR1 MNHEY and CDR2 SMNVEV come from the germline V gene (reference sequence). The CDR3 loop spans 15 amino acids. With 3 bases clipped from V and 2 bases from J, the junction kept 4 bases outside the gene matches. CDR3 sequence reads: CASSFSLAGTYEQYF. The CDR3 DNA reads TGTGCCAGCAGTTTTTCACTAGCGGGAACCTACGAGCAGTACTTC.

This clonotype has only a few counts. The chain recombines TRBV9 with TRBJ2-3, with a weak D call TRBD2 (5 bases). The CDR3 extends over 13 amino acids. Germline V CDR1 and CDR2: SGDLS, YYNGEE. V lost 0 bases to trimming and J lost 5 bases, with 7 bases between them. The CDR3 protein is CASSVEGGDTQYF. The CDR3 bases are TGTGCCAGCAGCGTAGAAGGAGGAGATACGCAGTATTTT.

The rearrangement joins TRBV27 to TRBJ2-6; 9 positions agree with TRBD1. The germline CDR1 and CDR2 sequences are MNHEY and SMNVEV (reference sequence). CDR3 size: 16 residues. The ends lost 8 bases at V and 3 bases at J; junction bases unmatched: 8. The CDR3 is CASGRGTGSGANVLTF. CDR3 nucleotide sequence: TGTGCCAGCGGCCGGGGGACAGGGAGTGGGGCCAACGTCCTGACTTTC.

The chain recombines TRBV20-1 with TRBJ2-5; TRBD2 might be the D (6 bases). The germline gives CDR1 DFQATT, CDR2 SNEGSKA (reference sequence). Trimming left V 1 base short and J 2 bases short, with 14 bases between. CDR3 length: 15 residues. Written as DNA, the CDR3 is TGCAGTGCTAGAGTAGGTGCTAGCGTTCAAGAGACCCAGTACTTC. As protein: CSARVGASVQETQYF.

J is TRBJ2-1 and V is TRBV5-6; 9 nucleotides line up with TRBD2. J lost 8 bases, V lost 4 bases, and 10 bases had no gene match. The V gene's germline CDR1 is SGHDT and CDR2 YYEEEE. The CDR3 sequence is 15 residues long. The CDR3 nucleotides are TGTGCCAGCAGCCGTCCCGGGACTAGCCCGTATGAGCAGTTCTTC. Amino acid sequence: CASSRPGTSPYEQFF.